This entry concerns a single TCR beta chain. Its antigen is not yet known. Base qualities are not at hand, and no much larger clone is one base apart. The data were taken from a study of blood T cell repertoires in COVID-19 (dated by TCRdb to about 2020). Regarding the study in general: Samples from collaborators originated in the United States, Italy and Spain and spanned both the acute and convalescent phases of COVID-19. The dataset comprised deeply sampled blood TCRbeta repertoires from subjects exposed to, actively infected with, or recovered from COVID-19. Samples came from the ongoing ImmuneRACE study (first 160 participants) plus 1,254 subjects from 6 global collaborators. The material from the prospective study consisted of cDNA or gDNA derived from T cells, B-cell-depleted T cells, or PBMCs. HLA class I and class II types, where available, came from metadata supplied by the sample provider rather than from assay-based typing. The repertoires were released in a freely available public database meant as a resource for research on the immune response to SARS-CoV-2. A de-identified subject ID, COVID-19 status, age in years and sex were almost always included in the sample metadata. Points the paper makes about the study in general: How much clinical and demographic metadata was included differed by source and by participant, and the metadata was provided uncurated.

TCRbeta CDR3 regions were amplified from genomic DNA by means of the immunoSEQ Assay, a bias-controlled multiplex PCR. The original pipeline was this. Within the assay, amplification of reference gene primers was used to estimate how many nucleated cells each sample contained. To quantify the absolute abundance of each unique TCRbeta CDR3 rearrangement, sequence reads were collapsed and filtered. For each sample, productive Simpson clonality was calculated as the square root of Simpson's diversity index across productive rearrangements. What TCRdb holds here is the immuneACCESS table cut down to in-frame rearrangements. Part of the clones is not present; checked against another copy, under half of the missing clones reflect an unresolved V gene, and the others are unexplained. From that table come the V and J calls and clone size; the DNA was used to work out D and trimming. For this sample there are tens of thousands of clones; around 92% appear just once. 1.5% to 2% of the sample rests with the top ten.

Reading from cysteine to phenylalanine, the CDR3 counts 17 amino acids. Only the CDR3 region is kept as DNA, spanning 51 bases read in frame from base 1. V is cut by 3 bases and J by 8 bases, and the space between the germline ends is 25 bases. Taken from the germline V gene (reference sequence), the CDR1 and CDR2 loops are LNHDA and SQIVND. Whole blood was collected in K2EDTA tubes by collaborating institutions according to the institutions' own protocols. For TCRbeta analysis, collaborators shipped samples as frozen whole blood, isolated PBMCs, or DNA extracted from either of those sample types. The material sequenced was peripheral blood. In this chain, TRBV19 is recombined with TRBJ1-2; tentative D gene TRBD1, with 6 bases matching. The sequence was obtained from a woman aged 45-65 years in a cohort sampled during active COVID-19. The CDR3 reads CASSIHKNQGFRHGYTF. Read as DNA, the sequence is TGTGCCAGTAGTATCCATAAGAACCAGGGGTTTAGACACGGCTACACCTTC.